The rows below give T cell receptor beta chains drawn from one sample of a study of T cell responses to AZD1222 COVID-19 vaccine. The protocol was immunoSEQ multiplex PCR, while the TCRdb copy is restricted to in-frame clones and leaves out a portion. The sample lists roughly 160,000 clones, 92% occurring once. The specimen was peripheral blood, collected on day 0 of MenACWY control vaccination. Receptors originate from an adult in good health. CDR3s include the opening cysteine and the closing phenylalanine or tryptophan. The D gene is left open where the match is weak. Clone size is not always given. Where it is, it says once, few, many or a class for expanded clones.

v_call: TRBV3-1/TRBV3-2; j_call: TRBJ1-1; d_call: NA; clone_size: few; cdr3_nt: TGTGCCAGCAGCCAAGGGATACAAGGGCAGGCTGAAGCTTTCTTT; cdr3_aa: CASSQGIQGQAEAFF
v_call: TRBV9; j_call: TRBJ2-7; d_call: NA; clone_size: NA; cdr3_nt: TGTGCCAGCAGCGTAGATATCTCGGACAGTTCCTACGAGCAGTACTTC; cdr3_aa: CASSVDISDSSYEQYF
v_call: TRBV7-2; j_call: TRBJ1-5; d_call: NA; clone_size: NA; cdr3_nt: TGTGCCAGCAGCCTATCGACGGGGGGCAATCAGCCCCAGCATTTT; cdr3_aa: CASSLSTGGNQPQHF
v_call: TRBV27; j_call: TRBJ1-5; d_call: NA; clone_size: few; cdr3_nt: TGTGCCAGCAGTTCATTTCGGGGGGCCTCCCATAGCAATCAGCCCCAGCATTTT; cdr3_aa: CASSSFRGASHSNQPQHF
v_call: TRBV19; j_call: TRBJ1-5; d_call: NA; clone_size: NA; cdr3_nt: TGTGCCAGTAGTGGAGTCAATGGTCAGCCCCAGCATTTT; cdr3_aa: CASSGVNGQPQHF
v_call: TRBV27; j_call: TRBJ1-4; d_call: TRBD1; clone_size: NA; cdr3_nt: TGTGCCAGCAGGTTCATCCGAGGGGACAGGGGGGAAAAACTGTTTTTT; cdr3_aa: CASRFIRGDRGEKLFF
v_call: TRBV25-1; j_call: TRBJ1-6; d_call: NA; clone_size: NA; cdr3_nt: TGTGCCAGCAGTCCCCCCTTCGAGGGATACTCCTATAATTCACCCCTCCACTTT; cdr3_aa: CASSPPFEGYSYNSPLHF
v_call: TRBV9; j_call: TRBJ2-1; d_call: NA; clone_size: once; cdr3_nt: TGTGCCAGCAGCGTGACCGCGAGCTCCTACAATGAGCAGTTCTTC; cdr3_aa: CASSVTASSYNEQFF
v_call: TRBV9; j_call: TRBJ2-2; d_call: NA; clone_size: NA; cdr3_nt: TGTGCCAGCAGCGTAGCAGGGGCTAGGGGCACCGGGGAGCTGTTTTTT; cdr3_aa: CASSVAGARGTGELFF
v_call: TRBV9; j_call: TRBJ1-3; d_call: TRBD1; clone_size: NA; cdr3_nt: TGTGCCAGCAGCGGGGACAGTTTCTCTGGAAACACCATATATTTT; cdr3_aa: CASSGDSFSGNTIYF
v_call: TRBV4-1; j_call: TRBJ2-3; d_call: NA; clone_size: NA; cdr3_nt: TGCGCCAGCAGCCACCCCTCCGGCGGGGTTGATACGCAGTATTTT; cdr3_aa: CASSHPSGGVDTQYF
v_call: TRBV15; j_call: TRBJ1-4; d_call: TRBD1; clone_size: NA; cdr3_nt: TGTGCCACCAGCAGAGCGACAGGGGTCGAAAAACTGTTTTTT; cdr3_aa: CATSRATGVEKLFF
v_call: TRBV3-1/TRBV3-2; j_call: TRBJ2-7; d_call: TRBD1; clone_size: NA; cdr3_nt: TGTGCCAGCAGCCAAGACAGGCAGGGGGTCGAGCAGTACTTC; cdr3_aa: CASSQDRQGVEQYF
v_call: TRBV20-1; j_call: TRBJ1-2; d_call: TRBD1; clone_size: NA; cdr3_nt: TGCAGTGCTAGTCGACCGGGACAGGGGGCGGGTGGCTACACCTTC; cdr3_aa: CSASRPGQGAGGYTF